Here is one TCR beta chain with its context. The data were obtained in a study of blood T cell repertoires in COVID-19. For the study at large: Collection of acute and convalescent COVID-19 samples took place in the United States, Italy and Spain.

This CDR3 contains 15 residues. Unmatched junction bases numbered 7, after V lost 2 bases and J lost 6 bases. CDR1 and CDR2 (germline): MNHEY, SMNVEV (reference sequence). Clones were sequenced by immunoSEQ multiplex PCR, and TCRdb holds only the in-frame ones, with some missing. The data show about 320,000 clones, 85% to 90% seen once. This sequence was found in a young woman who had recovered from COVID-19. Sequencing was done on a sample of PBMCs or T cells enriched from blood (not recorded which). This chain connects TRBV27 to TRBJ1-5; 7 bases fit TRBD1. CDR3 in DNA: TGTGCCAGCAGTTTAGGGGGGACAGTGAGTCAGCCCCAGCATTTT. This gives the protein CASSLGGTVSQPQHF.